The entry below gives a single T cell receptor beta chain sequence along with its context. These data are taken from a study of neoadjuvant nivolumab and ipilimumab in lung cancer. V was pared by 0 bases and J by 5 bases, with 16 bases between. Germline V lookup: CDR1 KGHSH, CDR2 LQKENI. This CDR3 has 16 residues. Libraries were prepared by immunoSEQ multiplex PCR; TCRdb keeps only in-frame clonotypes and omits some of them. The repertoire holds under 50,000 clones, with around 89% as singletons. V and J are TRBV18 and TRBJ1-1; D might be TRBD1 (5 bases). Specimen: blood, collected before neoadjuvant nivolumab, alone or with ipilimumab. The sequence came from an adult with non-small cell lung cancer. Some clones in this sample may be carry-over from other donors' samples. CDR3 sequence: CASSPPQLGGGTEAFF. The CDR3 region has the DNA TGTGCCAGCTCACCACCCCAATTGGGGGGAGGAACTGAAGCTTTCTTT. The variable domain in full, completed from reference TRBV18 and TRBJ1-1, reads NAGVMQNPRHLVRRRGQEARLRCSPMKGHSHVYWYRQLPEEGLKFMVYLQKENIIDESGMPKERFSAEFPKEGPSILRIQQVVRGDSAAYFCASSPPQLGGGTEAFFGQGTRLTVV.